This TCR beta chain came from a study of blood T cell repertoires in COVID-19. The length of the CDR3 is 15 residues. Germline values: CDR1 LNHDA, CDR2 SQIVND (reference sequence). Trimming removed 1 base from V and 1 base from J; junction bases left unmatched: 2. Methods used by the authors: Reference gene primer amplification gave nucleated cell count estimates. Measured with immunoSEQ multiplex PCR; TCRdb has only the in-frame clones, and not every one. V, J and clone size are taken as reported in that table, and D and trimming were inferred from the DNA itself. Among around 59,000 clones listed, approximately 86% were seen once.

The TCR was taken from a man in his sixties with acute or convalescent COVID-19. Source material: peripheral blood. The gene calls are TRBV19 and TRBJ2-7; TRBD2 matches at 9 bases. In DNA form, the CDR3 reads TGTGCCAGTAGTATAGGACTAGCGGAGTCCTACGAGCAGTACTTC. This gives the protein CASSIGLAESYEQYF. Full variable domain (rest looked up from reference TRBV19 and TRBJ2-7): DGGITQSPKYLFRKEGQNVTLSCEQNLNHDAMYWYRQDPGQGLRLIYYSQIVNDFQKGDIAEGYSVSREKKESFPLTVTSAQKNPTAFYLCASSIGLAESYEQYFGPGTRLTVT.